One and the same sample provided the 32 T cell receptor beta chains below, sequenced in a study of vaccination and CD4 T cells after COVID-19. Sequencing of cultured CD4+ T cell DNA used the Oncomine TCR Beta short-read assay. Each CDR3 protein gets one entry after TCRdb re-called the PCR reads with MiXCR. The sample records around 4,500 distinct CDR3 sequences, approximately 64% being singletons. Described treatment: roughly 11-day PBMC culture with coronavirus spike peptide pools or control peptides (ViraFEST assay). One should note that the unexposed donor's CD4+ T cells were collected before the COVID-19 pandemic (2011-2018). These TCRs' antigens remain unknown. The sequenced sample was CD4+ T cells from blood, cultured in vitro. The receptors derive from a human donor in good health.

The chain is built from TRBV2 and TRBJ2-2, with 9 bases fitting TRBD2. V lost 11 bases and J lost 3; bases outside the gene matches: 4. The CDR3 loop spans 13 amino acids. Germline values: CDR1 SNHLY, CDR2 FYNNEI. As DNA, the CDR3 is TGTGCCGGCGGGAGGGCCGACACCGGGGAGCTGTTTTTT. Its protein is CAGGRADTGELFF.

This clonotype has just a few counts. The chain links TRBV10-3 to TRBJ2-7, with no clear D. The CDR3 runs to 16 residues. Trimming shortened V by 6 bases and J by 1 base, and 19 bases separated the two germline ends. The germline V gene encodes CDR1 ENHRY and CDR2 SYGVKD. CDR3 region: CAISALDSLLSYEQYF. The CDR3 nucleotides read TGTGCCATCAGCGCGCTAGACTCGTTACTTTCCTACGAGCAGTACTTC.

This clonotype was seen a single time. The CDR3 bases are TGTGCCAGCAGTCAAACAGGTGTTTGGCCCCAGCATTTT. It yields the protein CASSQTGVWPQHF. The V call is TRBV5-6, the J call TRBJ1-5; possible D gene TRBD1, 5 bases. Between the trimmed V and J ends, which lost 5 bases and 9 bases, there was a span of 15 bases. The germline V gene has CDR1 SGHDT and CDR2 YYEEEE. The CDR3 spans 13 residues.

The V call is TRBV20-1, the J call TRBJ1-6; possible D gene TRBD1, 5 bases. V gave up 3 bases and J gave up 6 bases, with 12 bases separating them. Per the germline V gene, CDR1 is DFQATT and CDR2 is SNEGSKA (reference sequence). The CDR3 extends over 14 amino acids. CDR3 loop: CSASYGDGNSPLHF. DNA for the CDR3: TGCAGTGCTAGTTACGGGGACGGTAATTCACCCCTCCACTTT.

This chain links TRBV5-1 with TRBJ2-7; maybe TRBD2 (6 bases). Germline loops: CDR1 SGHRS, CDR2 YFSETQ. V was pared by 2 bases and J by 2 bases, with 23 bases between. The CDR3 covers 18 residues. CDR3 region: CASSFGGRGATPTYEQYF. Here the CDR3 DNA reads TGCGCCAGCAGCTTCGGGGGACGGGGAGCAACCCCGACCTACGAGCAGTACTTC. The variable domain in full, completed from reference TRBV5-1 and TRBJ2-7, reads KAGVTQTPRYLIKTRGQQVTLSCSPISGHRSVSWYQQTPGQGLQFLFEYFSETQRNKGNFPGRFSGRQFSNSRSEMNVSTLELGDSALYLCASSFGGRGATPTYEQYFGPGTRLTVT.

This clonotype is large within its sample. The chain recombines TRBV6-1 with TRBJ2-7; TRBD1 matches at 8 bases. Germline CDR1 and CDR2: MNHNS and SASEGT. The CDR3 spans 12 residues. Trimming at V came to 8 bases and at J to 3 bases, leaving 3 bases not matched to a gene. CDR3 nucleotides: TGTGCCAGCGGGACAGGTAACTACGAGCAGTACTTC. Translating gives CASGTGNYEQYF.

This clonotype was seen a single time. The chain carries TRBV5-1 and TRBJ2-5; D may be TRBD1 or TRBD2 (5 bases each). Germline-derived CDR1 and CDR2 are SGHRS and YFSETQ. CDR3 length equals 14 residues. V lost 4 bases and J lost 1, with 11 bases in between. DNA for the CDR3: TGCGCCAGCAGCCCCGCAGGGACCCAAGAGACCCAGTACTTC. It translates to CASSPAGTQETQYF.

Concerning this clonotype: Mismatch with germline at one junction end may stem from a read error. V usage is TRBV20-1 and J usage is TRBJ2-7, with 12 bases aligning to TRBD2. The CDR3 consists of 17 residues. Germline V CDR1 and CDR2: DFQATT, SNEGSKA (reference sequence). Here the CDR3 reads CGARGPGLAGFSYEQYF. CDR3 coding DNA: TGCGGTGCTAGGGGCCCGGGACTAGCGGGTTTCTCCTACGAGCAGTACTTC.

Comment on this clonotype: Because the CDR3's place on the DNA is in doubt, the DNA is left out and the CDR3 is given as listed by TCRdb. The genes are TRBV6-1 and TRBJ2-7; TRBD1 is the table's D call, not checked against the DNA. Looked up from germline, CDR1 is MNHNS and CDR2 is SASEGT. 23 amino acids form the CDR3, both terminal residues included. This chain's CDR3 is CASTNQTSMYLCATFGGAHEQYF.

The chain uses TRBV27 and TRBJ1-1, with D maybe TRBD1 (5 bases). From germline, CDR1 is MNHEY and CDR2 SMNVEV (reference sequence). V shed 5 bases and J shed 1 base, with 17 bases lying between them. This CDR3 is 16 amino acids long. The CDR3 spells CASSGRDGLKNTEAFF. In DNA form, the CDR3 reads TGTGCCAGCAGTGGCCGGGACGGACTTAAGAACACTGAAGCTTTCTTT.

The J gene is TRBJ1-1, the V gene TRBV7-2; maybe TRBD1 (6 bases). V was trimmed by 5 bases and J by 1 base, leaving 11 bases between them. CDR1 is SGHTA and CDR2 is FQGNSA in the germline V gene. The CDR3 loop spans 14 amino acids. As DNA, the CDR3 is TGTGCCAGCAGCCTAGACAGGTGGAACACTGAAGCTTTCTTT. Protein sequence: CASSLDRWNTEAFF.

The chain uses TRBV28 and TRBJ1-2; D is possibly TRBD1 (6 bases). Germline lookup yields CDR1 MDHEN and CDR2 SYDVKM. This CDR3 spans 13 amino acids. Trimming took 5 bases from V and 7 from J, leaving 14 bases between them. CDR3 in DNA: TGTGCCAGCAGTCGCGGGGGCGGTAGTGGCTACACCTTC. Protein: CASSRGGGSGYTF.

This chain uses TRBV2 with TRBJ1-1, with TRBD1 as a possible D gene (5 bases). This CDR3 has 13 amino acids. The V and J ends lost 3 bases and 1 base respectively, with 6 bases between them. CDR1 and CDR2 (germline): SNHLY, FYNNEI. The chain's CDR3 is CASSDRANTEAFF. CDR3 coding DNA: TGTGCCAGCAGTGACAGGGCGAACACTGAAGCTTTCTTT.

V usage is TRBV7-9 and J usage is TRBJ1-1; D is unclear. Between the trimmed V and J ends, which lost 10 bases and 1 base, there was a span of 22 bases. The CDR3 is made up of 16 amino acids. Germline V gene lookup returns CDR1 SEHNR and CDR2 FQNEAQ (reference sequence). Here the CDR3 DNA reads TGTGCCACTTTACCCAAACGGAGGGTGGGGAACACTGAAGCTTTCTTT. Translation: CATLPKRRVGNTEAFF. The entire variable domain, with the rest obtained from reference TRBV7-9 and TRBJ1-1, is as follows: DTGVSQNPRHKITKRGQNVTFRCDPISEHNRLYWYRQTLGQGPEFLTYFQNEAQLEKSRLLSDRFSAERPKGSFSTLEIQRTEQGDSAMYLCATLPKRRVGNTEAFFGQGTRLTVV.

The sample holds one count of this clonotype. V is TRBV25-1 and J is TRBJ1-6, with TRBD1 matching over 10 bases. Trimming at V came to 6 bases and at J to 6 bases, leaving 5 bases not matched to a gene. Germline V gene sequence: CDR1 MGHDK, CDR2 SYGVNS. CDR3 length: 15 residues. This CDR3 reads CASRAGTGVNSPLHF. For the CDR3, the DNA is TGTGCCAGCAGAGCCGGGACAGGGGTTAATTCACCCCTCCACTTT.

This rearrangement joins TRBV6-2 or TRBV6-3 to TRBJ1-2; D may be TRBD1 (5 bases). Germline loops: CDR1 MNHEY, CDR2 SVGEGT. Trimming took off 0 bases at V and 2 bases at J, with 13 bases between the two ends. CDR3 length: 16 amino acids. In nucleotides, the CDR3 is TGTGCCAGCAGTTACTCCCGGACAAAGAAAAACTATGGCTACACCTTC. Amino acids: CASSYSRTKKNYGYTF.

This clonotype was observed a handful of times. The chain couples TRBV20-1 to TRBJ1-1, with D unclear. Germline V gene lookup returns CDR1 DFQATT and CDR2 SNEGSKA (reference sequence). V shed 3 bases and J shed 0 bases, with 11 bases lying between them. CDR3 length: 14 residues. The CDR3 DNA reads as TGCAGTGCTAGGGGTTCCCGGATGAACACTGAAGCTTTCTTT. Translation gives CSARGSRMNTEAFF.

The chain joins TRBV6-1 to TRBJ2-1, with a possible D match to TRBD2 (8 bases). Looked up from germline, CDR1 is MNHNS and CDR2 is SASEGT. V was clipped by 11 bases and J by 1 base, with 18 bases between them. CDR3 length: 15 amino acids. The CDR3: CAEGAGGASYNEQFF. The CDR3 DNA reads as TGTGCCGAGGGGGCCGGGGGGGCATCCTACAATGAGCAGTTCTTC.

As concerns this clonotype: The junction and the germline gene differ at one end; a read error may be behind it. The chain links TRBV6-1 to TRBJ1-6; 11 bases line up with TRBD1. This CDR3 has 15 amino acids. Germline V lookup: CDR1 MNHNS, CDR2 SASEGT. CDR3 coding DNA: TGTGCCAGCAGAGAAGGACAGGGGGCGGCTTCACCCCTCCACTTT. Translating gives CASREGQGAASPLHF.

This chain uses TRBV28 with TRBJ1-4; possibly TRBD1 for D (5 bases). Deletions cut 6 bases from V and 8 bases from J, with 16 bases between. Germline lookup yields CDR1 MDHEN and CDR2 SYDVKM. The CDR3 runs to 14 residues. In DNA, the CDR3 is TGTGCCAGCAGGTACTCAGGGAGTTGGGAAAAACTGTTTTTT. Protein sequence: CASRYSGSWEKLFF.

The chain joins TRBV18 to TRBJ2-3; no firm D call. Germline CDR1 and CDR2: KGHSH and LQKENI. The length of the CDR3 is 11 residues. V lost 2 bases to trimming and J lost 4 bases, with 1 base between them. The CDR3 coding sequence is TGTGCCAGCTCACCATCAGATACGCAGTATTTT. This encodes CASSPSDTQYF.

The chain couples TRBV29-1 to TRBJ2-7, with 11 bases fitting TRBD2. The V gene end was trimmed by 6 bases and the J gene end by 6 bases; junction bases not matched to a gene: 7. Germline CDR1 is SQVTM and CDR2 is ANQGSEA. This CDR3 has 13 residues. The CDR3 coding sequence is TGCAGCGTCACGCTAGCGGGAGGTTTCGAGCAGTACTTC. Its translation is CSVTLAGGFEQYF.

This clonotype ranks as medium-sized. This chain's CDR3 is CASSPVGGGQETQYF. In nucleotides, the CDR3 is TGTGCCAGCAGCCCCGTAGGGGGGGGCCAGGAGACCCAGTACTTC. The V call is TRBV11-2, the J call TRBJ2-5; weak D call: TRBD2 (7 bases). The CDR3 extends over 15 amino acids. With 5 bases removed from V and 5 bases from J, the gap between germline ends came to 18 bases. Germline lookup yields CDR1 SGHAT and CDR2 FQNNGV.

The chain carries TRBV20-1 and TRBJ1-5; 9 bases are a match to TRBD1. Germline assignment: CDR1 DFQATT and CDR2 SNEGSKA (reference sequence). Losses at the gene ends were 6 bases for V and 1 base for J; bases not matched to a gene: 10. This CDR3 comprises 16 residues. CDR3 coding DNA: TGCAGTGCGACACGGGACAGGGAATGGAGCAATCAGCCCCAGCATTTT. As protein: CSATRDREWSNQPQHF.

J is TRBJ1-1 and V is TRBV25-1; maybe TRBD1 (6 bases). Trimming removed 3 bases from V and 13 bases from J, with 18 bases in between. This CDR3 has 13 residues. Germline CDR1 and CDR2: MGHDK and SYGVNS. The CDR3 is CASSDGWGAVSFF. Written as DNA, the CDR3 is TGTGCCAGCAGTGACGGTTGGGGGGCTGTGAGTTTCTTT.

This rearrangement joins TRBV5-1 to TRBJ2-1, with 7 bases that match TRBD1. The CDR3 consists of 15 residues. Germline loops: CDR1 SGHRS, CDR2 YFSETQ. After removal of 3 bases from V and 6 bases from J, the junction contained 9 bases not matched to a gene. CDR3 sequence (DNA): TGCGCCAGCAGCTCCGGGACAGCGTACCCCAATGAGCAGTTCTTC. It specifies CASSSGTAYPNEQFF.

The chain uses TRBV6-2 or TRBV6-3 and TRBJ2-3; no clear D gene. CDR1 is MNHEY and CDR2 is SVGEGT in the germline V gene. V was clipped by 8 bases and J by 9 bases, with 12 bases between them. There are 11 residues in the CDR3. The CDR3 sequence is CASERPGTQYF. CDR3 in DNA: TGTGCCAGCGAGAGGCCCGGCACGCAGTATTTT.

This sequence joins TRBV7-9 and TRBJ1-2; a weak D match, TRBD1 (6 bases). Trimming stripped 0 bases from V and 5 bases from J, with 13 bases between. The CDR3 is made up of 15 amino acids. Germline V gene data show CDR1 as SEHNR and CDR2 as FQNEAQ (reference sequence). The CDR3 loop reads CASSLAGAPGYGYTF. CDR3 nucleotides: TGTGCCAGCAGCTTAGCGGGGGCGCCCGGGTATGGCTACACCTTC.

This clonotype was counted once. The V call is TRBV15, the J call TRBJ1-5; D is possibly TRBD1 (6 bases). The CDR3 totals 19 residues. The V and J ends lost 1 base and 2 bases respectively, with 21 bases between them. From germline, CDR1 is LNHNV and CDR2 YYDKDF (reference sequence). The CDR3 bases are TGTGCCACCAGCAGAGTAAGACAGGTCCTCCCGCCGGGCAATCAGCCCCAGCATTTT. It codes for CATSRVRQVLPPGNQPQHF.

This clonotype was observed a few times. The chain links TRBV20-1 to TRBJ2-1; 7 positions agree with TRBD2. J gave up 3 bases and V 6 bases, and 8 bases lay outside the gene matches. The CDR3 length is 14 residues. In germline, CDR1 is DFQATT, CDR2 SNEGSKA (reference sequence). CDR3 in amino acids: CSAHPTSNYNEQFF. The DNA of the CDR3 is TGCAGTGCCCACCCGACTAGCAACTACAATGAGCAGTTCTTC.

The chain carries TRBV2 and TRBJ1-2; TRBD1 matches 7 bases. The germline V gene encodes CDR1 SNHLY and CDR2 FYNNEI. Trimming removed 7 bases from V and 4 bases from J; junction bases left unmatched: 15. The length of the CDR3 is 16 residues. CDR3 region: CASIRGPGQIFYGYTF. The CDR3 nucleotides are TGTGCCAGCATCAGAGGACCGGGACAGATTTTCTATGGCTACACCTTC.

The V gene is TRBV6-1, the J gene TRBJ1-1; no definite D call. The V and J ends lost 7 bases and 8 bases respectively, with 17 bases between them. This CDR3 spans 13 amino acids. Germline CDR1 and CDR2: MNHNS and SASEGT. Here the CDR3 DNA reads TGTGCCAGCACTACGGGGAACGGCCGGGAAGCTTTCTTT. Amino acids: CASTTGNGREAFF.